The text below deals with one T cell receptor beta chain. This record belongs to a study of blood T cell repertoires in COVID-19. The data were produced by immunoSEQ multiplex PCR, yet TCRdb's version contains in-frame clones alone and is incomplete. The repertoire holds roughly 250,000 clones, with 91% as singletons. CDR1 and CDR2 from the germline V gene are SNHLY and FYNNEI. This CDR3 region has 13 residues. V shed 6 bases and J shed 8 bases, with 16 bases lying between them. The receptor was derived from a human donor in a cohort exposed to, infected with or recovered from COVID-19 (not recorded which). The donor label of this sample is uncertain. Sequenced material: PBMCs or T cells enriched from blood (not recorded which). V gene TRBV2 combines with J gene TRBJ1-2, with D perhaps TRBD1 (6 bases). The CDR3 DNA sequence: TGTGCCAGCAGGGGAACAGGGTATGAAGGCTACACCTTC. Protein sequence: CASRGTGYEGYTF.